The 24 T cell receptor beta chains below were found in one sample sequenced in a study of post-analysis software for immune sequencing data. Whole-study findings and limits: Four or five TRBV segments were more frequent in patients than controls; TRBV5-6, TRBV5-1 and TRBV20-1 belonged to this group.

Built from TCR beta cDNA, the libraries had unique molecular identifiers in them. TCRdb processed the PCR reads anew with MiXCR; each CDR3 protein has one entry. The data hold fewer than 550,000 distinct CDR3 sequences, with approximately 34% observed a single time. Their target antigens are unknown. Material for sequencing was blood. Receptor source: a girl under 18 with multiple sclerosis.

This clonotype was detected ten times or more. The chain uses TRBV20-1 and TRBJ1-2; D might be TRBD1 (5 bases). Trimming stripped 6 bases from V and 3 bases from J, with 11 bases between. The CDR3 totals 12 residues. Per germline, CDR1 DFQATT and CDR2 SNEGSKA (reference sequence). The CDR3 region has the DNA TGCAGTGCCCACGACAGATACTATGGCTACACCTTC. It specifies CSAHDRYYGYTF.

In this sample, this clonotype turned up a few times. J is TRBJ2-5 and V is TRBV4-1; 7 bases agree with TRBD1. CDR1 is MGHRA and CDR2 is YSYEKL in the germline V gene. The length of the CDR3 is 15 residues. V gave up 4 bases and J gave up 3 bases; unmatched junction bases: 8. The CDR3: CASSPLGGREETQYF. Here the CDR3 DNA reads TGCGCCAGCAGCCCCCTAGGGGGCAGGGAAGAGACCCAGTACTTC.

This clonotype was seen a handful of times. The V gene is TRBV29-1, the J gene TRBJ2-5; D assignment may be TRBD1 or TRBD2 (5 bases each). Germline lookup yields CDR1 SQVTM and CDR2 ANQGSEA. Trimming removed 7 bases at V and 1 base at J, with 16 bases between. This CDR3 is 14 amino acids long. The CDR3 loop is CSAEGLTRQETQYF. CDR3 DNA sequence: TGCAGCGCCGAGGGGCTCACACGCCAAGAGACCCAGTACTTC.

V is TRBV12-3 or TRBV12-4 and J is TRBJ2-3, with 7 bases aligning to TRBD2. The CDR3 consists of 14 residues. V was clipped by 5 bases and J by 7 bases; unmatched bases: 9. The CDR3 region is CASSRAGSENTQYF. CDR3 nucleotides: TGTGCCAGCAGTCGAGCGGGATCTGAGAATACGCAGTATTTT.

This chain connects TRBV5-1 to TRBJ2-3, with a weak D call TRBD2 (6 bases). Trimming removed 0 bases from V and 6 bases from J, with 20 bases in between. Germline loops: CDR1 SGHRS, CDR2 YFSETQ. This CDR3 contains 17 residues. As DNA, the CDR3 is TGCGCCAGCAGCTTGGTAGGGTTAGCGGAACGGATGGATACGCAGTATTTT. It codes for CASSLVGLAERMDTQYF.

The rearrangement joins TRBV25-1 to TRBJ2-5, with D possibly matching TRBD1 (6 bases). The V end was cut by 6 bases, the J end by 11 bases, with 37 bases between. Germline V CDR1 and CDR2: MGHDK, SYGVNS. The CDR3 length is 19 residues. The CDR3 DNA sequence: TGTGCCAGCAGCACAGTAAGCTCTTTTCAACAGGGCCGGTCAGGTGAGCAGTACTTC. Protein: CASSTVSSFQQGRSGEQYF.

To note about this clonotype: The junction differs from germline at one of its ends, possibly a read error. This chain uses TRBV9 with TRBJ2-3; TRBD2 matches 7 bases. The CDR3 spans 15 residues. Germline V CDR1 and CDR2: SGDLS, YYNGEE. Here the CDR3 reads CASTQGGYSTGTQYF. DNA of the CDR3: TGTGCCAGCACTCAGGGAGGGTACAGCACAGGTACGCAGTATTTT.

In this sample, this clonotype turned up once. The V gene is TRBV6-1, the J gene TRBJ2-5; D is unclear. The length of the CDR3 is 13 residues. Germline V CDR1 and CDR2: MNHNS, SASEGT. Between the trimmed V and J ends, which lost 5 bases and 11 bases, there was a span of 18 bases. For the CDR3, the DNA is TGTGCCAGCAGTCTATACGGAATCTATGAGCAGTACTTC. Protein: CASSLYGIYEQYF.

The chain couples TRBV28 to TRBJ2-5, with 7 positions matching TRBD1. The CDR3 length is 15 residues. From germline, CDR1 is MDHEN and CDR2 SYDVKM. Germline trimming cut 5 bases from V and 4 bases from J; bases unmatched to any gene: 10. The CDR3 reads CASSTRQGRAETQYF. The CDR3 DNA follows: TGTGCCAGCAGTACCCGACAGGGAAGAGCAGAGACCCAGTACTTC.

The genes are TRBV19 and TRBJ1-2; D is ambiguous. V was clipped by 1 base and J by 12 bases, with 12 bases between them. The CDR3 consists of 12 residues. CDR1 and CDR2 from the germline V gene are LNHDA and SQIVND (reference sequence). In nucleotides, the CDR3 is TGTGCCAGTAGTATAGGAGGACGGAGAGACACCTTC. Translating it yields CASSIGGRRDTF. The entire variable domain, with the rest obtained from reference TRBV19 and TRBJ1-2, is as follows: DGGITQSPKYLFRKEGQNVTLSCEQNLNHDAMYWYRQDPGQGLRLIYYSQIVNDFQKGDIAEGYSVSREKKESFPLTVTSAQKNPTAFYLCASSIGGRRDTFGSGTRLTVV.

The sample holds a few counts of this clonotype. CDR3 residues: CASSYRAPTSASYEQYF. As DNA, the CDR3 is TGTGCCAGCAGTTATCGGGCCCCTACTAGCGCCTCCTACGAGCAGTACTTC. The chain carries TRBV6-5 and TRBJ2-7; 7 bases are shared with TRBD2. From germline, CDR1 is MNHEY and CDR2 SVGAGI. The CDR3 spans 17 residues. V was clipped by 3 bases and J by 0 bases; unmatched bases: 11.

This clonotype was seen a handful of times. This chain uses TRBV7-9 with TRBJ1-2; TRBD1 is a possible D gene (5 bases). V was pared by 1 base and J by 4 bases, with 10 bases between. The CDR3 extends over 14 amino acids. Germline CDR1 is SEHNR and CDR2 is FQNEAQ (reference sequence). The CDR3 is CASSLGTRVYGYTF. The CDR3 DNA reads TGTGCCAGCAGCTTAGGGACACGGGTCTATGGCTACACCTTC.

The V call is TRBV4-1, the J call TRBJ2-6; D is possibly TRBD2 (5 bases). CDR3 length: 16 residues. Germline values: CDR1 MGHRA, CDR2 YSYEKL. V lost 1 base and J lost 0, with 7 bases in between. CDR3 in amino acids: CASSQVGGSGANVLTF. CDR3 nucleotides: TGCGCCAGCAGCCAAGTTGGAGGCTCTGGGGCCAACGTCCTGACTTTC.

This clonotype was counted only a few times. The chain recombines TRBV5-1 with TRBJ2-3; D tentatively reads TRBD1 or TRBD2 (5 bases each). Germline CDR1 and CDR2: SGHRS and YFSETQ. The V and J ends lost 4 bases and 6 bases respectively, with 15 bases between them. The CDR3 is 14 amino acids. The CDR3 reads CASSLREWGDTQYF. The CDR3 nucleotides read TGCGCCAGCAGCCTGCGAGAGTGGGGGGATACGCAGTATTTT.

V and J are TRBV7-2 and TRBJ1-2; D unclear. The CDR3 covers 13 residues. The germline gives CDR1 SGHTA, CDR2 FQGNSA. The ends were cut back, 5 bases at V and 8 bases at J, with 15 bases in the middle. CDR3 residues: CASSLPLLYGYTF. Written as DNA, the CDR3 is TGTGCCAGCAGCCTCCCCCTACTTTACGGCTACACCTTC.

There are a few counts of this clonotype. CDR3 region: CASSPLAGPPVETQYF. CDR3 nucleotides: TGCGCCAGCAGCCCCCTCGCAGGGCCCCCGGTAGAGACCCAGTACTTC. This chain uses TRBV5-1 with TRBJ2-5; TRBD1 might be the D (5 bases). V was cut by 4 bases and J by 4 bases, with 20 bases left in between. The germline gives CDR1 SGHRS, CDR2 YFSETQ. This CDR3 has 16 residues.

This clonotype was detected only a few times. The rearrangement uses TRBV4-2 and TRBJ1-5; D might be TRBD1 (6 bases). V dropped 4 bases and J dropped 0 bases, with 10 bases sitting between them. The CDR3 loop spans 15 amino acids. Per germline, CDR1 LGHNA and CDR2 YNFKEQ. CDR3 sequence: CASSPTGTSNQPQHF. The CDR3 nucleotides are TGTGCCAGCAGCCCGACAGGTACTAGCAATCAGCCCCAGCATTTT.

This clonotype has just a few counts. This sequence joins TRBV3-1 and TRBJ2-7, with D hard to call. This CDR3 is 14 amino acids long. Germline V gene lookup returns CDR1 LGHDT and CDR2 YNNKEL (reference sequence). With 0 bases removed from V and 6 bases from J, the gap between germline ends came to 12 bases. CDR3 in amino acids: CASSQDALVGEQYF. In DNA, the CDR3 is TGTGCCAGCAGCCAAGATGCACTCGTGGGCGAGCAGTACTTC.

This clonotype appeared a few times. This rearrangement joins TRBV15 to TRBJ2-5, with D possibly TRBD1 on 5 matching bases. Germline CDR1 is LNHNV and CDR2 is YYDKDF (reference sequence). V dropped 1 base and J dropped 2 bases, with 11 bases sitting between them. This CDR3 has 15 amino acids. CDR3 DNA: TGTGCCACCAGCAGAGCCCTTGACAGACAAGAGACCCAGTACTTC. Residues: CATSRALDRQETQYF. Complete variable domain (other parts from reference TRBV15 and TRBJ2-5): DAMVIQNPRYQVTQFGKPVTLSCSQTLNHNVMYWYQQKSSQAPKLLFHYYDKDFNNEADTPDNFQSRRPNTSFCFLDIRSPGLGDTAMYLCATSRALDRQETQYFGPGTRLLVL.

Only a few counts were recorded for this clonotype. V usage is TRBV5-6 and J usage is TRBJ1-2; 9 nucleotides agree with TRBD1. The junction had 10 bases not matched to a gene; V was cut back by 0 bases and J by 4 bases. CDR1 SGHDT and CDR2 YYEEEE come from the germline V gene. This CDR3 is 17 amino acids long. CDR3 amino acids: CASSLVGRQGVIYGYTF. CDR3 DNA sequence: TGTGCCAGCAGCTTGGTTGGGCGACAGGGGGTTATCTATGGCTACACCTTC.

V usage is TRBV7-9 and J usage is TRBJ1-5, with 9 bases matching TRBD1. Trimming at V came to 4 bases and at J to 0 bases, leaving 4 bases not matched to a gene. CDR3 size: 16 residues. Germline lookup yields CDR1 SEHNR and CDR2 FQNEAQ (reference sequence). The chain's CDR3 is CASSSWTGDSNQPQHF. The CDR3 nucleotides read TGTGCCAGCAGCTCTTGGACAGGGGATAGCAATCAGCCCCAGCATTTT.

The chain combines TRBV20-1 with TRBJ2-7, with a weak D call TRBD1 (6 bases). V dropped 5 bases and J dropped 2 bases, with 13 bases sitting between them. CDR1 and CDR2 from the germline V gene are DFQATT and SNEGSKA (reference sequence). This CDR3 is built from 13 residues. The CDR3 sequence is CSALQGLTYEQYF. In DNA form, the CDR3 reads TGCAGTGCTTTACAGGGTCTAACCTACGAGCAGTACTTC.

In this sample, this clonotype turned up a few times. The J gene is TRBJ2-1, the V gene TRBV5-6, with 7 bases that match TRBD2. The germline V gene has CDR1 SGHDT and CDR2 YYEEEE. The CDR3 is 16 amino acids. V shed 2 bases, J shed 6 bases, and the junction held 11 bases outside the gene matches. The CDR3 loop reads CASSFSPGGTFNEQFF. The CDR3 bases are TGTGCCAGCAGCTTTTCCCCGGGAGGCACATTCAATGAGCAGTTCTTC. Supplemented by reference TRBV5-6 and TRBJ2-1, the full variable domain reads DAGVTQSPTHLIKTRGQQVTLRCSPKSGHDTVSWYQQALGQGPQFIFQYYEEEERQRGNFPDRFSGHQFPNYSSELNVNALLLGDSALYLCASSFSPGGTFNEQFFGPGTRLTVL.

The chain carries TRBV7-2 and TRBJ1-2; 7 bases are a match to TRBD1. After removal of 3 bases from V and 2 bases from J, the junction contained 6 bases not matched to a gene. CDR3 length: 15 residues. Germline loops: CDR1 SGHTA, CDR2 FQGNSA. The CDR3 loop is CASSFRPGQNYGYTF. Written as DNA, the CDR3 is TGTGCCAGCAGCTTCCGTCCGGGACAGAACTATGGCTACACCTTC.